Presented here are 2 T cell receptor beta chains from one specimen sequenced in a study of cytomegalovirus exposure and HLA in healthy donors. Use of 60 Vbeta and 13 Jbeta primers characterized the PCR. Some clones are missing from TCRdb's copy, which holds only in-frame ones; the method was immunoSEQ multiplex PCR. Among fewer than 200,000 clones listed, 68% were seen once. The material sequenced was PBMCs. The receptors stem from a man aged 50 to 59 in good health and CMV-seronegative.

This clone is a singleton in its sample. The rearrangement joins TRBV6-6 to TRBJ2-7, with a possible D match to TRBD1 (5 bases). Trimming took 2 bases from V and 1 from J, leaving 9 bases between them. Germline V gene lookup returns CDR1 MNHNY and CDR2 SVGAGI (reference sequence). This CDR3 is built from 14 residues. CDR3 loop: CASSYISGSYEQYF. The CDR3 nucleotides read TGTGCCAGCAGTTACATATCAGGGTCCTACGAGCAGTACTTC.

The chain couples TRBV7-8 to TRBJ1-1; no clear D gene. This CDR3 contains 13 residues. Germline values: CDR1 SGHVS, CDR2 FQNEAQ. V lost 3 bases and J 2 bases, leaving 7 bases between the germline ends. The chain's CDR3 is CASSFPVNTEAFF. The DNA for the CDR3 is TGTGCCAGCAGCTTTCCGGTCAACACTGAAGCTTTCTTT.